This T cell receptor beta chain was sequenced for a study of CD8 T cells in ankylosing spondylitis. Study-wide points: Peripheral blood held disease-linked clones only at relatively low frequency, and these were CD8+. A TCR beta motif of 7 to 9 highly homologous variants seemed to mark ankylosing spondylitis blood. Some of these motif variants have turned up before, in reports on reactive arthritis synovial fluid and blood. Reported data indicate significant enrichment of disease-linked clones within matched ankylosing spondylitis synovial fluid.

V lost 1 base and J lost 2, with 5 bases in between. This CDR3 region has 13 residues. CDR1 and CDR2 from the germline V gene are SEHNR and FQNEAQ (reference sequence). This clonotype was seen many times. The target antigen is unknown. Libraries for TCR beta were made by quantitative 5'-RACE with molecular barcodes. TCRdb independently ran MiXCR on the 5' RACE reads; one entry per CDR3 protein. The table lists about 90,000 distinct CDR3 sequences, roughly 8.5% of them singletons. The chain uses TRBV7-9 and TRBJ2-5; D is perhaps TRBD1 (5 bases). The sequence was collected from a male donor with ankylosing spondylitis. Material for sequencing was blood, either unsorted or a sorted T cell fraction (not recorded which). CDR3 sequence reads: CASSLGQQETQYF. As DNA, the CDR3 is TGTGCCAGCAGCTTAGGACAGCAAGAGACCCAGTACTTC.